This entry is about one T cell receptor (beta chain). The data were produced by immunoSEQ multiplex PCR, yet TCRdb's version contains in-frame clones alone and is incomplete. The sample carries some 130,000 clones, 85% to 90% recorded once. The data belong to a study of control samples from healthy donors and cancer patients. This CDR3 has 15 residues. Germline CDR1 and CDR2: MNHEY and SVGAGI. Trimming cost V 7 bases and J 0 bases, with 10 bases left between them. The V and J genes are TRBV6-5 and TRBJ2-6; D gene uncertain. The sample consisted of PBMCs. This clonotype was obtained from a man aged 45-60 years with head and neck cancer. The CDR3 region has the DNA TGTGCCAGCACTTTGACCCTCTCTGGGGCCAACGTCCTGACTTTC. It specifies CASTLTLSGANVLTF.